This T cell receptor beta chain was observed in a study of T cell clonotyping in hematopoietic cell transplantation. This clone has more than one count but fewer than ten. Sequenced by immunoSEQ multiplex PCR; TCRdb stores in-frame clones only, minus some. Among thousands of clones listed, 65% to 70% were seen once. CDR3 size: 13 residues. Germline V gene sequence: CDR1 MDHEN, CDR2 SYDVKM. The V gene lost 3 bases and the J gene lost 4 bases, with 9 bases spanning the gap. This clonotype was sampled from a male patient in his forties or fifties who had an allogeneic stem cell transplant from an unrelated donor, so the T cells may come from the graft donor. Some clones in this sample may be carry-over from other donors' samples. The V gene is TRBV28, the J gene TRBJ1-1; D unresolved. Here the sequenced sample was PBMCs, taken 180 days after allogeneic stem cell transplant. CDR3: CASSFGWATEAFF. The CDR3 coding sequence is TGTGCCAGCAGTTTTGGGTGGGCCACTGAAGCTTTCTTT.